The 4 T cell receptor beta chains below all came from one sample that was sequenced in a study of OX40 agonist ivuxolimab in advanced cancers. Profiling relied on immunoSEQ multiplex PCR, and the TCRdb table lists in-frame clones only, not all of them. The repertoire holds around 83,000 clones, around 85% seen once, with roughly 6.6% in the top ten. The material sequenced was CD4+ or CD8+ T cells sorted from blood, taken in a trial of the OX40 agonist ivuxolimab. The receptors were sampled from an adult with an advanced solid tumor such as melanoma, head and neck, liver or kidney cancer.

A remark on this clone: This sample also contains other DNA sequences that code for the same CDR3. The rearrangement joins TRBV18 to TRBJ2-1, with a tentative D call TRBD1 (5 bases). Trimming stripped 3 bases from V and 1 base from J, with 10 bases between. This CDR3 is 15 amino acids long. Germline V gives CDR1 KGHSH, CDR2 LQKENI. CDR3 DNA: TGTGCCAGCTCACCTACCTCAGGGTCCTACAATGAGCAGTTCTTC. Residues: CASSPTSGSYNEQFF. Based on the CDR3 plus reference TRBV18 and TRBJ2-1, the full variable domain is NAGVMQNPRHLVRRRGQEARLRCSPMKGHSHVYWYRQLPEEGLKFMVYLQKENIIDESGMPKERFSAEFPKEGPSILRIQQVVRGDSAAYFCASSPTSGSYNEQFFGPGTRLTVL.

The CDR3 sequence: CASSLRGGTRGLETQYF. CDR3 nucleotide sequence: TGTGCCAGCAGCTTGCGAGGAGGGACTAGGGGGCTGGAGACCCAGTACTTC. The chain employs TRBV5-6 and TRBJ2-5; D is possibly TRBD2 (8 bases). CDR3 length: 17 residues. Trimming shortened V by 1 base and J by 5 bases, and 21 bases separated the two germline ends. CDR1 SGHDT and CDR2 YYEEEE come from the germline V gene.

This clone showed up many times. This chain connects TRBV4-2 to TRBJ2-7, with 11 nucleotides matching TRBD1. V lost 2 bases, J lost 5 bases, and 8 bases stayed unmatched. Looked up from germline, CDR1 is LGHNA and CDR2 is YNFKEQ. This CDR3 is 16 amino acids long. The CDR3 is CASSQNPGTGGNEQYF. The CDR3, as DNA: TGTGCCAGCAGCCAAAATCCCGGGACAGGGGGGAACGAGCAGTACTTC.

V is TRBV21-1 and J is TRBJ2-2; the D segment call TRBD1 is taken from the table without a DNA check. TRBV21-1 is assigned pseudogene status. The CDR3 loop spans 14 amino acids. In DNA, the CDR3 is TGTGCCAGCAGCTCAACTCAGGATCCCGGGGAGCTGTTTTTT. This translates into CASSSTQDPGELFF.